The 4 T cell receptor beta chains listed next were all sequenced from one sample in a study of response to subunit inactivated influenza vaccine (dated by TCRdb to between 2018 and 2020). Library preparation was by RT-PCR. Sequencing relied on an Illumina HiSeq 2500. TCRdb's own reprocessing of the public reads used fastp at Q25 and MiXCR and kept productive beta chains. Here each entry gathers all rows of one CDR3 protein and keeps the most common genes and DNA. Recorded for this sample are about 780,000 distinct CDR3 sequences; 18% of them occurred a single time. The ten top clones hold under 13% of the sample. This specimen was PBMCs from blood, taken 4 to 6 days after vaccination. These receptors came from a man aged 50 to 60 who received an inactivated influenza vaccine. Donor details come from another sample of the same person, matched by shared clones.

This clonotype turned up a few times. The rearrangement joins TRBV7-9 to TRBJ1-2; maybe TRBD1 (6 bases). Germline loops: CDR1 SEHNR, CDR2 FQNEAQ (reference sequence). Trimming took off 3 bases at V and 8 bases at J, with 19 bases between the two ends. This CDR3 is 15 amino acids long. The CDR3 nucleotides are TGTGCCAGCAGCTTGACCCGCAGGGGAGGTGAGGGCTACACCTTC. This sequence encodes CASSLTRRGGEGYTF.

This clonotype occurred a few times. The chain couples TRBV29-1 to TRBJ2-7; TRBD2 aligns across 8 bases. CDR1 is SQVTM, CDR2 ANQGSEA, per germline. The V segment lost 6 bases and the J segment 9 bases; nucleotides outside the gene matches: 7. The CDR3 is made up of 11 amino acids. The CDR3 DNA is TGCAGCGTGCAACTAGGACTAGCGCAGTACTTC. This sequence encodes CSVQLGLAQYF.

This sequence joins TRBV7-2 and TRBJ2-1; TRBD1 matches at 10 bases. Germline values: CDR1 SGHTA, CDR2 FQGNSA. The CDR3 contains 12 residues. Unmatched junction bases numbered 2, after V lost 0 bases and J lost 15 bases. The CDR3 here is CASSLAGQGRFF. CDR3 in DNA: TGTGCCAGCAGCTTAGCGGGACAGGGGCGGTTCTTC.

The gene calls are TRBV10-3 and TRBJ2-5; 8 positions match TRBD2. Germline V CDR1 and CDR2: ENHRY, SYGVKD. This CDR3 region has 15 residues. The junction had 9 bases not matched to a gene; V was cut back by 4 bases and J by 5 bases. The CDR3 DNA reads as TGTGCCATCAGTGGATCCAGCGGGAGTGACGAGACCCAGTACTTC. Translation: CAISGSSGSDETQYF.